The entry below describes one T cell receptor (beta chain). The target antigen is unknown. Per the original data handling: Junction-only sequences without quality scores came from ImmunoSEQ, so filtering differed. Assay: immunoSEQ multiplex PCR; the TCRdb copy retains only in-frame clones and omits some. The V and J calls and clone size were taken over from that table, and D and trimming were inferred from the DNA. The table includes approximately 82,000 clones, 50% to 70% detected once. Per the germline V gene, CDR1 is SGHTA and CDR2 is FQGNSA. Trimming took 1 base from V and 6 from J; bases not matched to a gene: 10. There are 16 residues in the CDR3. These data are taken from a study of shared clonotypes between healthy human individuals. Study information: Researchers assigned three CD4 naive, three CD4 memory, two CD8 naive and one CD8 memory plate to each donor.

Overall study findings and caveats: Non-shared clonotypes showed lower generation probabilities than clonotypes common to all four donors.

Healthy HIV-negative adults with no recent acute infections or vaccinations were recruited as donors. The sequence came from a man younger than 45 in good health. Source material: memory CD8+ T cells sorted from blood. The subset denotes: CD45RO+ cells pooled with CCR7-negative TemRA cells. The chain links TRBV7-2 to TRBJ2-7; 9 nucleotides match TRBD2. The CDR3: CASSLVVRLAAGEQYF. As DNA, the CDR3 is TGTGCCAGCAGCTTAGTAGTGAGACTAGCGGCCGGCGAGCAGTACTTC.